This T cell receptor beta chain was observed in a study of T cells after yellow fever vaccination. Each CDR3 protein is one row after TCRdb ran MiXCR on the 5' RACE reads. The sample has a few hundred thousand distinct CDR3 sequences, less than 20% seen once. This CDR3 has 16 amino acids. Looked up from germline, CDR1 is LNHNV and CDR2 is YYDKDF (reference sequence). The ends lost 0 bases at V and 7 bases at J; junction bases unmatched: 9. The rearrangement uses TRBV15 and TRBJ2-7, with 10 bases identical to TRBD2. The sequencing here drew on PBMCs, taken 15 days after the yellow fever booster vaccination. The source is a young man who received the YFV17D yellow fever vaccine. The CDR3 coding sequence is TGTGCCACCAGCAGAGATAAGCTAGCGGGAGCAAGTGAGCAGTACTTC. Its translation: CATSRDKLAGASEQYF. Together with reference TRBV15 and TRBJ2-7, the CDR3 gives the full variable domain: DAMVIQNPRYQVTQFGKPVTLSCSQTLNHNVMYWYQQKSSQAPKLLFHYYDKDFNNEADTPDNFQSRRPNTSFCFLDIRSPGLGDTAMYLCATSRDKLAGASEQYFGPGTRLTVT.